A single sample gave rise to the 27 T cell receptor beta chains below, sequenced in a study of cytomegalovirus exposure and HLA in healthy donors. Use of 60 Vbeta and 13 Jbeta primers characterized the PCR. TCRdb keeps only in-frame clones here, not all; method: immunoSEQ multiplex PCR. The table has approximately 120,000 clones, roughly 79% seen once; the top ten hold more than 2%. The sequenced sample consisted of PBMCs. The receptor source for this set is a woman in her twenties or thirties in good health and CMV-seronegative.

The V gene is TRBV2, the J gene TRBJ1-5; perhaps TRBD1 as D (6 bases). Looked up from germline, CDR1 is SNHLY and CDR2 is FYNNEI. This CDR3 is 13 amino acids long. With 7 bases removed from V and 10 bases from J, the gap between germline ends came to 17 bases. The CDR3 bases are TGTGCCAGCAACACCCTCGGGGGGGGCCCCCAGCATTTT. Protein sequence: CASNTLGGGPQHF. The entire variable domain, with the rest obtained from reference TRBV2 and TRBJ1-5, is as follows: EPEVTQTPSHQVTQMGQEVILRCVPISNHLYFYWYRQILGQKVEFLVSFYNNEISEKSEIFDDQFSVERPDGSNFTLKIRSTKLEDSAMYFCASNTLGGGPQHFGDGTRLSIL.

This rearrangement joins TRBV27 to TRBJ2-2, with TRBD2 as a possible D gene (6 bases). The V gene's germline CDR1 is MNHEY and CDR2 SMNVEV (reference sequence). V lost 5 bases and J 7 bases, leaving 14 bases between the germline ends. The CDR3 consists of 14 residues. The CDR3 sequence: CASSTGGMGGELFF. DNA of the CDR3: TGTGCCAGCAGTACCGGCGGGATGGGCGGGGAGCTGTTTTTT.

The CDR3 DNA follows: TGCGCCAGCAGCCTGACTAGCGGCCCCCACAATGAGCAGTTCTTC. Its protein product is CASSLTSGPHNEQFF. The chain carries TRBV5-1 and TRBJ2-1; the match to TRBD2 covers 9 bases. With V trimmed by 4 bases and J by 5 bases, 7 bases remained unmatched. This CDR3 comprises 15 residues. The V gene's germline CDR1 is SGHRS and CDR2 YFSETQ. Using reference TRBV5-1 and TRBJ2-1 for the parts outside the CDR3, the full variable domain is KAGVTQTPRYLIKTRGQQVTLSCSPISGHRSVSWYQQTPGQGLQFLFEYFSETQRNKGNFPGRFSGRQFSNSRSEMNVSTLELGDSALYLCASSLTSGPHNEQFFGPGTRLTVL.

The V call is TRBV9, the J call TRBJ2-1; 9 nucleotides align to TRBD1. Germline loops: CDR1 SGDLS, CDR2 YYNGEE. The CDR3 totals 14 residues. V lost 4 bases and J lost 7; bases outside the gene matches: 6. The chain's CDR3 is CASSRMTGGNEQFF. The CDR3 nucleotides are TGTGCCAGCAGCCGAATGACAGGGGGTAATGAGCAGTTCTTC.

This clone came up a few times. The V and J genes are TRBV4-1 and TRBJ1-5, with a tentative D call TRBD1 (5 bases). Germline V gene lookup returns CDR1 MGHRA and CDR2 YSYEKL. This CDR3 has 15 amino acids. Trimming took 3 bases from V and 1 from J, leaving 10 bases between them. CDR3 protein: CASSQGRLSNQPQHF. The CDR3, as DNA: TGCGCCAGCAGCCAGGGGCGCCTAAGCAATCAGCCCCAGCATTTT.

In DNA form, the CDR3 reads TGTGCCATCAGCGGCGGGGGCGCCTACAATGAGCAGTTCTTC. Translation: CAISGGGAYNEQFF. J is TRBJ2-1 and V is TRBV10-3, with a tentative D call TRBD2 (7 bases). The CDR3 runs 14 residues. V lost 6 bases and J lost 2, with 11 bases in between. Germline V gene data show CDR1 as ENHRY and CDR2 as SYGVKD.

This clone was counted a single time. The J gene is TRBJ2-2, the V gene TRBV19; D gene unclear. The V gene's germline CDR1 is LNHDA and CDR2 SQIVND (reference sequence). Trimming left V 6 bases short and J 5 bases short, with 16 bases between. The CDR3 extends over 15 amino acids. The CDR3 DNA reads as TGTGCCAGTAGGTCAGGTATGGAAGCTACCGGGGAGCTGTTTTTT. Its protein product is CASRSGMEATGELFF.

The chain uses TRBV7-2 and TRBJ2-7, with 12 bases lining up with TRBD2. Germline V gives CDR1 SGHTA, CDR2 FQGNSA. The CDR3 loop spans 15 amino acids. After removal of 3 bases from V and 3 bases from J, the junction contained 3 bases not matched to a gene. DNA for the CDR3: TGTGCCAGCAGCTTCGGACTAGCGGGATACTACGAGCAGTACTTC. Protein: CASSFGLAGYYEQYF.

In DNA, the CDR3 is TGTGCCAGCAGTGGGACAGGGGCCGGTGGAAACACCATATATTTT. Its protein is CASSGTGAGGNTIYF. The V call is TRBV2, the J call TRBJ1-3, with 9 bases aligning to TRBD1. This CDR3 comprises 15 residues. The germline V gene encodes CDR1 SNHLY and CDR2 FYNNEI. V gave up 4 bases and J gave up 3 bases; unmatched junction bases: 4.

The chain has TRBV27 and TRBJ1-5; the D is unclear. Germline V lookup: CDR1 MNHEY, CDR2 SMNVEV (reference sequence). Trimming took 6 bases from V and 6 from J, leaving 9 bases between them. CDR3 size: 12 residues. CDR3 DNA sequence: TGTGCCAGCAGCTCTCCTCCTCAGCCCCAGCATTTT. Protein product: CASSSPPQPQHF.

This clone was found a few times. The chain combines TRBV19 with TRBJ2-3; 8 positions match TRBD2. V gave up 3 bases and J gave up 2 bases; unmatched junction bases: 1. The V gene's germline CDR1 is LNHDA and CDR2 SQIVND (reference sequence). This CDR3 spans 14 amino acids. CDR3 sequence: CASSIGRDTDTQYF. The CDR3 DNA reads as TGTGCCAGTAGTATCGGGAGGGACACAGATACGCAGTATTTT.

This chain joins TRBV28 and TRBJ2-7; possibly TRBD2 for D (6 bases). CDR3 length equals 13 residues. V dropped 5 bases and J dropped 3 bases, with 11 bases sitting between them. Germline V lookup: CDR1 MDHEN, CDR2 SYDVKM. The CDR3 protein is CASSNREIYEQYF. The DNA for the CDR3 is TGTGCCAGCAGTAACCGGGAGATCTACGAGCAGTACTTC.

The chain carries TRBV9 and TRBJ2-1; D is perhaps TRBD2 (5 bases). The CDR3 sequence is 11 residues long. Trimming removed 5 bases from V and 7 bases from J, with 7 bases in between. Per germline, CDR1 SGDLS and CDR2 YYNGEE. CDR3 residues: CASSIANEQFF. The CDR3 region has the DNA TGTGCCAGCAGTATAGCGAATGAGCAGTTCTTC.

The chain uses TRBV9 and TRBJ2-3, with unresolved D. Germline V gene lookup returns CDR1 SGDLS and CDR2 YYNGEE. The CDR3 has 15 residues. The V gene lost 3 bases and the J gene lost 2 bases, with 13 bases spanning the gap. The DNA of the CDR3 is TGTGCCAGCAGCGACCCCCTTGCGAACACAGATACGCAGTATTTT. This codes for CASSDPLANTDTQYF.

The J gene is TRBJ1-2, the V gene TRBV27; no clear D gene. V lost 7 bases, J lost 3 bases, and 18 bases lay in between. The CDR3 totals 15 residues. CDR1 and CDR2 (germline): MNHEY, SMNVEV (reference sequence). The CDR3 loop is CASTKFQGGDYGYTF. CDR3 sequence (DNA): TGTGCCAGCACCAAATTTCAAGGTGGAGACTATGGCTACACCTTC.

The chain joins TRBV2 to TRBJ2-2; D may be TRBD1 (6 bases). CDR3 length: 15 amino acids. Germline V gene lookup returns CDR1 SNHLY and CDR2 FYNNEI. The V and J ends lost 4 bases and 5 bases respectively, with 14 bases between them. CDR3 in amino acids: CASSGRGGATGELFF. The CDR3 DNA reads TGTGCCAGCAGTGGCAGGGGTGGGGCTACCGGGGAGCTGTTTTTT. Full variable domain (outside the CDR3, taken from reference TRBV2 and TRBJ2-2): EPEVTQTPSHQVTQMGQEVILRCVPISNHLYFYWYRQILGQKVEFLVSFYNNEISEKSEIFDDQFSVERPDGSNFTLKIRSTKLEDSAMYFCASSGRGGATGELFFGEGSRLTVL.

This clone occurred a few times. The gene calls are TRBV11-3 and TRBJ2-5, with unresolved D. The germline gives CDR1 SGHNT, CDR2 YENEEA. V lost 5 bases and J 2 bases, leaving 15 bases between the germline ends. The CDR3 loop spans 15 amino acids. Written as DNA, the CDR3 is TGTGCCAGCAGCCCAGGCTCGGCGAAACAAGAGACCCAGTACTTC. This sequence encodes CASSPGSAKQETQYF.

The chain carries TRBV30 and TRBJ2-2; maybe TRBD2 (5 bases). Trimming took 4 bases from V and 7 from J, leaving 19 bases between them. Germline-derived CDR1 and CDR2 are GTSNPN and SVGIG (reference sequence). CDR3 length equals 15 residues. CDR3 sequence: CAWNGLAGHIGELFF. CDR3 sequence (DNA): TGTGCCTGGAATGGGCTAGCAGGCCATATCGGGGAGCTGTTTTTT.

The rearrangement links TRBV7-8 to TRBJ2-5; tentatively, D is TRBD2 (6 bases). The DNA end is a closer match to TRBJ2-7, so the J assignment may be wrong. The CDR3 sequence is 15 residues long. CDR1 SGHVS and CDR2 FQNEAQ come from the germline V gene. CDR3 protein: CASSFAVPGGTEQYF. CDR3 DNA sequence: TGTGCCAGCAGCTTTGCCGTGCCCGGGGGAACCGAGCAGTACTTC.

Here the CDR3 DNA reads TGTGCCAGCAGGACGGGGTCGGGAGGAAACACCATATATTTT. This gives the protein CASRTGSGGNTIYF. The J gene is TRBJ1-3, the V gene TRBV7-9, with D uncertain. V shed 6 bases and J shed 4 bases, with 13 bases lying between them. The CDR3 spans 14 residues. Looked up from germline, CDR1 is SEHNR and CDR2 is FQNEAQ (reference sequence).

CDR3 sequence (DNA): TGCGCCAGCAGCTCGACTAGCGGCAACTACGAGCAGTACTTC. Encoded protein: CASSSTSGNYEQYF. The J gene is TRBJ2-7, the V gene TRBV5-1; 9 nucleotides match TRBD2. The CDR3 is 14 residues long. The V gene end was trimmed by 3 bases and the J gene end by 3 bases; junction bases not matched to a gene: 4. Germline assignment: CDR1 SGHRS and CDR2 YFSETQ. The full variable domain, completed using reference TRBV5-1 and TRBJ2-7, is KAGVTQTPRYLIKTRGQQVTLSCSPISGHRSVSWYQQTPGQGLQFLFEYFSETQRNKGNFPGRFSGRQFSNSRSEMNVSTLELGDSALYLCASSSTSGNYEQYFGPGTRLTVT.

In its sample, this clone was seen once. The chain joins TRBV6-1 to TRBJ1-5, with a tentative D call TRBD1 (5 bases). V lost 0 bases to trimming and J lost 5 bases, with 14 bases between them. The germline gives CDR1 MNHNS, CDR2 SASEGT. CDR3 length: 16 amino acids. The CDR3 region has the DNA TGTGCCAGCAGTGAAGCGGACACCTACGGGCATCAGCCCCAGCATTTT. This gives the protein CASSEADTYGHQPQHF.

The chain has TRBV29-1 and TRBJ1-2, with TRBD1 as a possible D gene (6 bases). V was clipped by 6 bases and J by 6 bases, with 23 bases between them. This CDR3 contains 15 residues. Germline CDR1 reads SQVTM; CDR2 reads ANQGSEA. CDR3 loop: CSVGRGGGSGDGYTF. For the CDR3, the DNA is TGCAGCGTGGGGAGAGGGGGGGGCAGTGGTGATGGCTACACCTTC.

The rearrangement uses TRBV4-1 and TRBJ2-1; no clear D. V shed 6 bases and J shed 0 bases, with 12 bases lying between them. This CDR3 contains 15 residues. Germline CDR1 and CDR2: MGHRA and YSYEKL. The DNA for the CDR3 is TGCGCCAGCAGGCGAGCTATGAGCTCCTACAATGAGCAGTTCTTC. Its protein product is CASRRAMSSYNEQFF.

The V gene is TRBV7-9, the J gene TRBJ1-2; no definite D call. The V gene lost 7 bases and the J gene lost 5 bases, with 11 bases spanning the gap. CDR1 and CDR2 from the germline V gene are SEHNR and FQNEAQ (reference sequence). The CDR3 spans 12 residues. The DNA of the CDR3 is TGTGCCAGCACCGTCGCGGGATATGGCTACACCTTC. It encodes CASTVAGYGYTF.

The chain combines TRBV2 with TRBJ2-2; 9 bases map to TRBD1. The CDR3 has 15 amino acids. Germline V gives CDR1 SNHLY, CDR2 FYNNEI. The junction had 8 bases not matched to a gene; V was cut back by 6 bases and J by 6 bases. For the CDR3, the DNA is TGTGCCAGCAGGTCCGTGACAGGGGGGTCCGGGGAGCTGTTTTTT. It codes for CASRSVTGGSGELFF.

This clone has a single count. The chain carries TRBV19 and TRBJ1-2; TRBD1 might be the D (6 bases). V gave up 6 bases and J gave up 7 bases, with 30 bases separating them. Germline V lookup: CDR1 LNHDA, CDR2 SQIVND (reference sequence). This CDR3 has 18 amino acids. The DNA for the CDR3 is TGTGCCAGTAGCACAAAGCCAGGGGCCCCGACACATGGACGTGGCTACACCTTC. Translation: CASSTKPGAPTHGRGYTF. The entire variable domain, with the rest obtained from reference TRBV19 and TRBJ1-2, is as follows: DGGITQSPKYLFRKEGQNVTLSCEQNLNHDAMYWYRQDPGQGLRLIYYSQIVNDFQKGDIAEGYSVSREKKESFPLTVTSAQKNPTAFYLCASSTKPGAPTHGRGYTFGSGTRLTVV.